The 22 T cell receptor beta chains below were found in one sample sequenced in a study of cytomegalovirus exposure and HLA in healthy donors. In the PCR, 60 Vbeta and 13 Jbeta primers were used. Data came from immunoSEQ multiplex PCR; TCRdb stores just in-frame clones and leaves some out. The profile shows 150,000 or so clones, around 80% of them singletons. Source material: PBMCs. The source is a woman between 45 and 60 years old in good health and CMV-seropositive.

This clone was seen only a few times. The DNA for the CDR3 is TGTGCCAGCTCTCTGCGGGCCAGCGAGCCCCAGCATTTT. It yields the protein CASSLRASEPQHF. This rearrangement joins TRBV18 to TRBJ1-5; no firm D call. The germline V gene encodes CDR1 KGHSH and CDR2 LQKENI. Trimming took off 6 bases at V and 8 bases at J, with 14 bases between the two ends. The CDR3 totals 13 residues.

This chain joins TRBV5-1 and TRBJ2-1, with 10 bases matching TRBD2. Trimming at V came to 4 bases and at J to 7 bases, leaving 8 bases not matched to a gene. Per the germline V gene, CDR1 is SGHRS and CDR2 is YFSETQ. CDR3 length equals 15 residues. The CDR3 region has the DNA TGCGCCAGCAGCCCCGTAGCGGGAGGAGATAATGAGCAGTTCTTC. This sequence encodes CASSPVAGGDNEQFF.

V gene TRBV6-1 combines with J gene TRBJ2-5, with 9 nucleotides matching TRBD1. The CDR3 loop spans 13 amino acids. Per the germline V gene, CDR1 is MNHNS and CDR2 is SASEGT. Unmatched junction bases numbered 4, after V lost 6 bases and J lost 5 bases. In DNA form, the CDR3 reads TGTGCCAGCAGGGACAGGGGTTGGGAGACCCAGTACTTC. Translating it yields CASRDRGWETQYF.

The rearrangement uses TRBV7-6 and TRBJ1-4; the D gene is possibly TRBD1 (6 bases). V lost 1 base and J 8 bases, leaving 14 bases between the germline ends. This CDR3 has 15 amino acids. Per germline, CDR1 SGHVS and CDR2 FNYEAQ. The CDR3 DNA follows: TGTGCCAGCAGCTTAGAGGGCAGGGGACGGGAAAAACTGTTTTTT. Translated, it gives CASSLEGRGREKLFF.

V gene TRBV7-8 combines with J gene TRBJ2-7; D remains unclear. The CDR3 covers 14 residues. V was pared by 5 bases and J by 3 bases, with 14 bases between. CDR1 and CDR2 (germline): SGHVS, FQNEAQ. DNA for the CDR3: TGTGCCAGCAGCCTATCGGTGATCAACTACGAGCAGTACTTC. Translating gives CASSLSVINYEQYF.

This sequence joins TRBV4-3 and TRBJ1-2, with unresolved D. This CDR3 is 11 amino acids long. Trimming shortened V by 6 bases and J by 5 bases, and 7 bases separated the two germline ends. CDR1 LGHNA and CDR2 YSLEER come from the germline V gene. DNA of the CDR3: TGCGCCAGCAGGGGCGGGTATGGCTACACCTTC. Translation gives CASRGGYGYTF.

CDR3 protein: CASSLTPSGGGDTQYF. CDR3 bases: TGTGCCAGCAGCTTAACGCCTAGCGGGGGAGGAGATACGCAGTATTTT. The chain couples TRBV7-3 to TRBJ2-3; 10 bases fit TRBD2. Germline assignment: CDR1 SGHTA and CDR2 FQGTGA. V dropped 0 bases and J dropped 5; count of bases not matched to a gene: 5. The length of the CDR3 is 16 residues.

This clone appeared once. The genes are TRBV5-1 and TRBJ2-4, with 12 nucleotides matching TRBD2. This CDR3 has 15 residues. The germline CDR1 and CDR2 sequences are SGHRS and YFSETQ. Losses at the gene ends were 4 bases for V and 9 bases for J; bases not matched to a gene: 8. DNA for the CDR3: TGCGCCAGCAGCCCCAGACTAGCGGGGGAGGGCATTCAGTACTTC. This sequence encodes CASSPRLAGEGIQYF.

The V and J genes are TRBV5-4 and TRBJ1-2, with TRBD1 matching 7 bases. The CDR3 is 14 residues long. Unmatched junction bases numbered 6, after V lost 3 bases and J lost 4 bases. Germline-derived CDR1 and CDR2 are SGHNT and YYREEE (reference sequence). CDR3 sequence reads: CASSSGGTAYGYTF. In DNA form, the CDR3 reads TGTGCCAGCAGCTCGGGGGGGACAGCCTATGGCTACACCTTC. The full variable domain, completed using reference TRBV5-4 and TRBJ1-2, is ETGVTQSPTHLIKTRGQQVTLRCSSQSGHNTVSWYQQALGQGPQFIFQYYREEENGRGNFPPRFSGLQFPNYSSELNVNALELDDSALYLCASSSGGTAYGYTFGSGTRLTVV.

The rearrangement links TRBV7-9 to TRBJ1-2, with D perhaps matching TRBD1 (5 bases). V lost 0 bases, J lost 8 bases, and 7 bases lay in between. The CDR3 runs 12 residues. Germline CDR1 is SEHNR and CDR2 is FQNEAQ (reference sequence). The CDR3 coding sequence is TGTGCCAGCAGCTTAGCAGGGGAAGGCTACACCTTC. It translates to CASSLAGEGYTF.

The chain has TRBV4-2 and TRBJ1-2; TRBD1 is a possible D gene (6 bases). CDR1 is LGHNA and CDR2 is YNFKEQ in the germline V gene. The CDR3 totals 17 residues. The ends were cut back, 0 bases at V and 4 bases at J, with 18 bases in the middle. The CDR3 DNA reads as TGTGCCAGCAGCCAAGATAAGACTGGGGGCCACATCTATGGCTACACCTTC. Amino acid sequence: CASSQDKTGGHIYGYTF.

The chain couples TRBV2 to TRBJ1-2; perhaps TRBD1 as D (6 bases). The CDR3 totals 13 residues. Per germline, CDR1 SNHLY and CDR2 FYNNEI. V lost 2 bases and J lost 4, with 8 bases in between. Written as DNA, the CDR3 is TGTGCCAGCAGTGAACAAGGGGGCTATGGCTACACCTTC. Translated, it gives CASSEQGGYGYTF. Variable domain in full (rest from reference TRBV2 and TRBJ1-2): EPEVTQTPSHQVTQMGQEVILRCVPISNHLYFYWYRQILGQKVEFLVSFYNNEISEKSEIFDDQFSVERPDGSNFTLKIRSTKLEDSAMYFCASSEQGGYGYTFGSGTRLTVV.

The V gene is TRBV27, the J gene TRBJ2-7, with unresolved D. Germline assignment: CDR1 MNHEY and CDR2 SMNVEV (reference sequence). V shed 0 bases and J shed 1 base, with 10 bases lying between them. The CDR3 sequence is 15 residues long. DNA for the CDR3: TGTGCCAGCAGTTTATCCCGCGGCACATCCTACGAGCAGTACTTC. Translating gives CASSLSRGTSYEQYF.

The V gene is TRBV4-1, the J gene TRBJ1-2; D is perhaps TRBD1 (5 bases). The germline CDR1 and CDR2 sequences are MGHRA and YSYEKL. V lost 4 bases, J lost 3 bases, and 12 bases lay in between. This CDR3 has 14 amino acids. The CDR3 loop is CASSLHDSDYGYTF. DNA for the CDR3: TGCGCCAGCAGCCTCCACGACAGTGACTATGGCTACACCTTC.

In its sample, this clone was seen once. The gene calls are TRBV29-1 and TRBJ1-1, with a tentative D call TRBD1 (6 bases). The germline gives CDR1 SQVTM, CDR2 ANQGSEA. V lost 7 bases to trimming and J lost 4 bases, with 19 bases between them. The CDR3 covers 14 residues. The CDR3 here is CSACPEPGVTEAFF. The CDR3 region has the DNA TGCAGCGCCTGCCCTGAACCAGGGGTCACTGAAGCTTTCTTT.

V usage is TRBV6-6 and J usage is TRBJ1-5; the D is unclear. Trimming cost V 4 bases and J 7 bases, with 2 bases left between them. This CDR3 has 10 residues. Germline V CDR1 and CDR2: MNHNY, SVGAGI (reference sequence). The CDR3, as DNA: TGTGCCAGCAGTTCGCAGCCCCAGCATTTT. Its protein product is CASSSQPQHF.

This clone was seen a handful of times. The chain has TRBV28 and TRBJ1-3; no clear D. V gave up 6 bases and J gave up 2 bases, with 17 bases separating them. CDR3 length: 16 amino acids. Germline V lookup: CDR1 MDHEN, CDR2 SYDVKM. For the CDR3, the DNA is TGTGCCAGCAGGAGTCTTGGGCGGGGTACTGGAAACACCATATATTTT. This codes for CASRSLGRGTGNTIYF.

This clone was picked up one time. J is TRBJ1-5 and V is TRBV6-1, with D maybe TRBD1 (5 bases). Trimming left V 1 base short and J 6 bases short, with 13 bases between. Per germline, CDR1 MNHNS and CDR2 SASEGT. This CDR3 is built from 15 residues. The CDR3 here is CASSEEGVVGQPQHF. The CDR3 bases are TGTGCCAGCAGTGAAGAAGGGGTAGTGGGTCAGCCCCAGCATTTT.

The chain uses TRBV6-1 and TRBJ1-1, with unresolved D. Germline CDR1 MNHNS, CDR2 SASEGT. V was shortened by 7 bases and J by 2 bases, with 11 bases between the two germline ends. The CDR3 runs 13 residues. In DNA form, the CDR3 reads TGTGCCAGCAAGAGGTTAGAAAACACTGAAGCTTTCTTT. Protein: CASKRLENTEAFF.

This chain links TRBV7-2 with TRBJ1-2, with TRBD1 matching over 12 bases. V shed 5 bases and J 3 bases; nucleotides not matched to a gene: 7. CDR3 length equals 16 residues. The germline CDR1 and CDR2 sequences are SGHTA and FQGNSA. The DNA of the CDR3 is TGTGCCAGCAGCCCGATCGGGACAGGGGGCTACTATGGCTACACCTTC. This codes for CASSPIGTGGYYGYTF.

As to this clone: The germline gene is not matched at one end of the junction; a read error may be the cause. This rearrangement joins TRBV28 to TRBJ1-2, with 12 bases matching TRBD1. Per the germline V gene, CDR1 is MDHEN and CDR2 is SYDVKM. The CDR3 runs to 14 residues. The CDR3 loop reads CASRLYGTGGGYTF. The CDR3 DNA reads TGTGCCAGCAGATTATACGGGACAGGGGGCGGCTACACCTTC.

The chain combines TRBV7-3 with TRBJ2-3; a weak D match, TRBD2 (6 bases). Between the trimmed V and J ends, which lost 0 bases and 6 bases, there was a span of 7 bases. Germline lookup yields CDR1 SGHTA and CDR2 FQGTGA. CDR3 length: 13 amino acids. In DNA form, the CDR3 reads TGTGCCAGCAGCTTAACAGGGACTGATACGCAGTATTTT. It specifies CASSLTGTDTQYF. Looking up the rest from reference TRBV7-3 and TRBJ2-3 gives the full variable domain: GAGVSQTPSNKVTEKGKYVELRCDPISGHTALYWYRQSLGQGPEFLIYFQGTGAADDSGLPNDRFFAVRPEGSVSTLKIQRTERGDSAVYLCASSLTGTDTQYFGPGTRLTVL.